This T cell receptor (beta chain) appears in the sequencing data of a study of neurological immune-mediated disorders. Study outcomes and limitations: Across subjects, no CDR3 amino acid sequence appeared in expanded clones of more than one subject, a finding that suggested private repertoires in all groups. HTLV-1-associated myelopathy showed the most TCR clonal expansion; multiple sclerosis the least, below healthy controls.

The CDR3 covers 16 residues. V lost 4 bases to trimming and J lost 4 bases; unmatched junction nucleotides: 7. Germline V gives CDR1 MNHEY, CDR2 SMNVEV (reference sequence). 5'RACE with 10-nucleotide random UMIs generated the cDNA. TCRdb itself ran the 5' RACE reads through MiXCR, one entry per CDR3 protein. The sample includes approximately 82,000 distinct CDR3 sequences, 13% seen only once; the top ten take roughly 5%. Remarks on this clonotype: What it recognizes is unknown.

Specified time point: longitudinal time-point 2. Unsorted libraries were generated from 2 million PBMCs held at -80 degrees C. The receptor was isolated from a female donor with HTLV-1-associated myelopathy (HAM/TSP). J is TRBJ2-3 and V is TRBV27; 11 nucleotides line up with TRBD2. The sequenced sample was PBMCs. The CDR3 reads CASSWRLAGCPDTQYF. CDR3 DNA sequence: TGTGCCAGCAGTTGGAGACTAGCGGGGTGCCCAGATACGCAGTATTTT.